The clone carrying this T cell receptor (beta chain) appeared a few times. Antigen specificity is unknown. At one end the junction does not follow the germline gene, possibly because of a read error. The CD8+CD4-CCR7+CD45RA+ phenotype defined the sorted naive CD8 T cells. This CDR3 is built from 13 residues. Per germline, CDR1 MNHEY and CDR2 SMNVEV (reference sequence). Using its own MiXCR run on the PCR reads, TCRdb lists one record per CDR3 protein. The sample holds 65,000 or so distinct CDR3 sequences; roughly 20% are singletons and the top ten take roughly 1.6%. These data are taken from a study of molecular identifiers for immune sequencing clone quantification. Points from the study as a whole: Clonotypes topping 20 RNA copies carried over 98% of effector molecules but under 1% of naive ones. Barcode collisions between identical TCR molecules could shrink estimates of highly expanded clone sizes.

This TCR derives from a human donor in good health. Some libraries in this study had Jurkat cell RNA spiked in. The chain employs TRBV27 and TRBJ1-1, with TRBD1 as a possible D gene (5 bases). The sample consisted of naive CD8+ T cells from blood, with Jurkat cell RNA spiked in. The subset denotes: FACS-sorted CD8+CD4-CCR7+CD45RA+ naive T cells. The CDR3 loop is CASSFGGATEASF. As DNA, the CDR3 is TGTGCCAGCAGTTTCGGAGGGGCTACTGAAGCTTCCTTT.